This record looks at one T cell receptor (beta chain) sequence and its context. Its matching antigen is unknown. Pooled together were second doses at about 4 or about 12 weeks. This sample was taken from a study of T cell responses to AZD1222 COVID-19 vaccine. Whole-study results and caveats: There were repertoire samples only from the period after the peak T cell response. Among those given AZD1222, only six were seropositive at baseline. Mostly white British, mostly female donors; authors suggested clonal diversity may be underestimated.

TCRdb keeps only in-frame clones here, not all; method: immunoSEQ multiplex PCR. The profile covers about 130,000 clones, with 85% to 90% appearing a single time and around 4.4% taken by the ten largest. The specimen was peripheral blood, collected 28 days after the second AZD1222 dose. The TCR comes from an adult who received the AZD1222 COVID-19 vaccine.

CDR3 protein: CASSSSDRAGTEAFF. Here the CDR3 DNA reads TGCGCCAGCAGCTCCTCCGACAGGGCGGGCACTGAAGCTTTCTTT. The V and J genes are TRBV5-1 and TRBJ1-1; 7 bases agree with TRBD1. Germline trimming cut 3 bases from V and 4 bases from J; bases unmatched to any gene: 9. Germline values: CDR1 SGHRS, CDR2 YFSETQ. The CDR3 has 15 residues. The full variable domain, completed using reference TRBV5-1 and TRBJ1-1, is KAGVTQTPRYLIKTRGQQVTLSCSPISGHRSVSWYQQTPGQGLQFLFEYFSETQRNKGNFPGRFSGRQFSNSRSEMNVSTLELGDSALYLCASSSSDRAGTEAFFGQGTRLTVV.